This T cell receptor beta chain was sequenced in a study of identical twins. This clonotype was detected many times. The ends lost 6 bases at V and 0 bases at J; junction bases unmatched: 8. In germline, CDR1 is ENHRY, CDR2 SYGVKD. The CDR3 runs to 15 residues. Using its own MiXCR run on the 5' RACE reads, TCRdb lists one record per CDR3 protein. The repertoire holds some 500,000 distinct CDR3 sequences, more than 9% seen once, with more than 2.5% in the top ten. This same sample was also taken into another study, of yellow fever vaccine responses in identical twins.

The clonotype originates from a woman aged 18-30 years in good health. The chain links TRBV10-3 to TRBJ2-7, with 7 bases identical to TRBD1. Sequenced sample: PBMCs. This CDR3 reads CAISEPGQSSYEQYF. As DNA, the CDR3 is TGTGCCATCAGCGAACCGGGACAGAGCTCCTACGAGCAGTACTTC.